A single sample is the source of the 5 T cell receptor beta chains below, sequenced in a study of blood T cells in healthy people across ages. Together with a sample-barcoded 5' primer, a J-beta primer mix was included in a second PCR lasting roughly 7 to 11 cycles. A single record per CDR3 protein comes from TCRdb applying MiXCR to the 5' RACE reads. The table lists 600,000 to 850,000 distinct CDR3 sequences, just under 25% of them singletons, with roughly 9% in the top ten. These data also featured in a second study, about T cells of mothers and their children.

Sample: blood. The receptors here all came from a boy aged 5-17 years in good health.

The J gene is TRBJ2-1, the V gene TRBV20-1; D may be TRBD1 or TRBD2 (5 bases each). This CDR3 is built from 15 residues. V was shortened by 6 bases and J by 1 base, with 16 bases between the two germline ends. Germline V gene lookup returns CDR1 DFQATT and CDR2 SNEGSKA (reference sequence). CDR3 nucleotide sequence: TGCAGTGCACCGACCGGGACGGAATCCTACAATGAGCAGTTCTTC. Translation gives CSAPTGTESYNEQFF.

The chain joins TRBV4-3 to TRBJ2-1; D possibly uses TRBD1 or TRBD2 (5 bases each). The CDR3 is made up of 13 amino acids. Germline V gene sequence: CDR1 LGHNA, CDR2 YSLEER. V was clipped by 1 base and J by 12 bases, with 13 bases between them. The CDR3 DNA is TGCGCCAGCAGCCAAGTTTCGGGGCCCATGCAGTTCTTC. It yields the protein CASSQVSGPMQFF.

The chain combines TRBV6-5 with TRBJ2-7; 8 bases map to TRBD2. Trimming took 8 bases from V and 6 from J; bases not matched to a gene: 3. The CDR3 consists of 11 residues. The V gene's germline CDR1 is MNHEY and CDR2 SVGAGI. As DNA, the CDR3 is TGTGCCAGCCGGGAGGGAAGCGAGCAGTACTTC. It specifies CASREGSEQYF.

The CDR3: CASGPGDTQYF. The CDR3 DNA is TGTGCCAGCGGGCCTGGGGATACGCAGTATTTT. The chain has TRBV28 and TRBJ2-3; D not certain. Trimming shortened V by 8 bases and J by 6 bases, and 9 bases separated the two germline ends. The CDR3 runs to 11 residues. CDR1 is MDHEN, CDR2 SYDVKM, per germline.

This clonotype was seen more than once but under ten times. The genes are TRBV5-1 and TRBJ2-5; 9 nucleotides align to TRBD1. This CDR3 region has 13 residues. J gave up 11 bases and V 4 bases, and 9 bases lay outside the gene matches. Germline V gene data show CDR1 as SGHRS and CDR2 as YFSETQ. The CDR3 loop reads CASSRTGVWEQYF. DNA of the CDR3: TGCGCCAGCAGCCGGACAGGGGTTTGGGAGCAGTACTTC.